This TCR beta chain was captured in a study of T-cell memory formation after mild COVID-19. One entry per CDR3 protein results from TCRdb running MiXCR on the 5' RACE reads. This table has about 82,000 distinct CDR3 sequences, around 13% appearing once. This clonotype has just a few counts. Its antigen is unidentified. Whole-study findings and limits: Contracting CD4+ clones were located mainly in CM and EM, and CD8+ clones in EMRA. Pre-infection memory contained some responding clones, which suggested that cross-reactive memory had joined. Contracting clones from day 15 to 85 showed balanced CD4/CD8; later expanders favored CD4+.

The CDR3 loop spans 13 amino acids. The V end lost 3 bases, the J end lost 5 bases, and 9 bases lay between the germline ends. Germline CDR1 reads SEHNR; CDR2 reads FQNEAQ (reference sequence). The chain uses TRBV7-9 and TRBJ2-3; tentatively, D is TRBD1 (5 bases). The receptor comes from an adult woman who had mild COVID-19 (a few samples of this study predate the infection). Cell type and time point are not known. The source material was PBMCs or a T cell subset sorted from them (not recorded which). The CDR3 nucleotides read TGTGCCAGCAGCTTTGGGGCCCAAGATACGCAGTATTTT. This translates into CASSFGAQDTQYF.